The 5 T cell receptor beta chains listed next were all sequenced from one sample in a study of cytotoxic CD8 clonotypes in ibrutinib-treated CLL. Some clones are missing from TCRdb's copy, which holds only in-frame ones; the method was immunoSEQ multiplex PCR. Seen here are 58,000 or so clones, around three fifths observed once, and the top ten hold approximately 15%. The source material was PBMCs, sampled after 12 months of ibrutinib treatment. The receptors shown here come from a human donor with chronic lymphocytic leukemia.

The sample holds a few counts of this clone. The gene calls are TRBV6-1 and TRBJ1-5; no clear D gene. Germline-derived CDR1 and CDR2 are MNHNS and SASEGT. Trimming removed 6 bases from V and 0 bases from J, with 9 bases in between. This CDR3 is built from 14 residues. The CDR3 sequence is CASREWYSNQPQHF. CDR3 coding DNA: TGTGCCAGCAGGGAGTGGTATAGCAATCAGCCCCAGCATTTT.

The chain joins TRBV6-1 to TRBJ1-2; perhaps TRBD1 as D (5 bases). The length of the CDR3 is 13 residues. Germline V CDR1 and CDR2: MNHNS, SASEGT. The ends were cut back, 5 bases at V and 1 base at J, with 8 bases in the middle. CDR3 coding DNA: TGTGCCAGCAGTCGGGACGGTAACTATGGCTACACCTTC. This encodes CASSRDGNYGYTF.

This clone occurred a few times. The V gene is TRBV11-1, the J gene TRBJ2-1; D call uncertain. Germline V gene data show CDR1 as SGHAT and CDR2 as FQDESV (reference sequence). V was clipped by 4 bases and J by 6 bases, with 1 base between them. CDR3 length equals 10 residues. CDR3 coding DNA: TGTGCCAGCAGCTCCAATGAGCAGTTCTTC. This codes for CASSSNEQFF.

The genes are TRBV30 and TRBJ2-1, with D hard to call. There are 12 residues in the CDR3. V was shortened by 0 bases and J by 12 bases, with 12 bases between the two germline ends. From germline, CDR1 is GTSNPN and CDR2 SVGIG (reference sequence). This chain's CDR3 is CAWSVPLSVQFF. In DNA, the CDR3 is TGTGCCTGGAGTGTTCCTCTTAGTGTGCAGTTCTTC.

The DNA of the CDR3 is TGTGCCAGCCGTCAAAGGTTCAGTTCTGGTGGAAACACCATATATTTT. Protein: CASRQRFSSGGNTIYF. The rearrangement links TRBV5-5 to TRBJ1-3; D not certain. This CDR3 is 16 amino acids long. V lost 7 bases, J lost 3 bases, and 20 bases lay in between. Germline lookup yields CDR1 SGHKS and CDR2 YYEKEE (reference sequence).